The source of this T cell receptor (beta chain) is a study of T cells in Graves' hyperthyroidism and ophthalmopathy (dated by TCRdb to 2018 to 2020). Looking at the study overall: Peripheral blood samples were taken at the time of initial diagnosis, prior to any treatment. TCR V-J signatures able to tell the groups apart were searched for in a discovery cohort of some 100 patients, of whom under 45 had Graves' ophthalmopathy and some 60 had stable Graves' hyperthyroidism. Whether ophthalmopathy could be predicted prospectively was tested in an independent validation cohort made up of approximately 19 hyperthyroidism patients plus 17 patients who later progressed to ophthalmopathy. TCR Vbeta CDR3 sequencing of 135 peripheral blood samples (under 45 ophthalmopathy, 75 to 80 hyperthyroidism and some 17 progressor patients) is reported in the paper. Following sampling, methimazole starting at 30 mg daily was given to hyperthyroidism patients, and high-dose intravenous methylprednisolone was given to ophthalmopathy patients. The study also compared thyroid tissue and blood T-cell repertoires from five or six Graves' hyperthyroidism patients. The 90 to 100 discovery patients were randomly split 7:3 into training and test sets. Paper-wide results and their limitations: Most expanded thyroid clonotypes (frequency above 0.001) were also detected in blood, a finding suggesting that blood repertoires may reflect thyroid immune responses. A 13 V-J signature model separated ophthalmopathy from stable hyperthyroidism, with around 88% sensitivity and roughly 84% specificity in cross-validation and 80%/75% in testing. In validation, progression to ophthalmopathy was predicted by the model with 70.59% sensitivity and 72% to 80% specificity, a median of about 6 months before onset. No statistical method was used to fix the sample size in advance, and group allocation was not hidden from the investigators.

Ophthalmopathy patients had moderately to severely active disease, with a Clinical Activity Score of 3 or more, a NOSPECS grade of 4 or more, and a disease duration of less than 3 months. The study excluded patients with uncontrolled infections, other autoimmune diseases, pregnancy or lactation. Clinical symptoms, serum thyroxine and TRAb, thyroid ultrasound, and orbital computed tomography formed the basis for the diagnoses. PBMCs were isolated from more than 8 ml of fresh peripheral blood by Ficoll-Paque density gradient centrifugation. Trizol reagent was used to extract total RNA, and RNA quality was then checked on an Agilent 2100 Bioanalyzer. Based on the germline V gene, the CDR1 and CDR2 sequences are KGHSH and LQKENI. From the cysteine up to the phenylalanine, the CDR3 has a length of 15 residues. Here the CDR3 DNA is all that survives: 45 bases in frame from base 1. The germline V end is reduced by 2 bases and the J end by 6 bases; junction bases left unmatched: 5.

TCR beta CDR3 regions were amplified from RNA transcripts. For the first round of RT-PCR on the TCR CDR3, the HTBI primer set was used together with the Qiagen OneStep RT-PCR kit. A second multiplex PCR round built the libraries, followed by size selection and purification. Paired-end sequencing of the libraries was performed with 100 bp reads on an Illumina HiSeq2000. The original methods were these. Raw data were processed with SOAPnuke, discarding reads with adapters, uncalled bases, mean Phred below 15, or no exact constant-primer or identifier match. High-quality paired reads were merged with COPE v1.2.5, and unique nucleotide sequences were defined as clonotypes. Clonotypes were aligned to IMGT TRBV, TRBD and TRBJ reference segments using MiTCR v1.1. Only V-J combinations with frequency above 0.0001, covering 99.2% of repertoires, were analysed. A TCS score was defined as the ratio between F50 (clonal expansion) and ExV (chaos), using BLOSUM62-based TCRdist between CDR3 peptides within each V-J. Welch's t-statistics and random forest reduced 500 to 650 V-J features to 13, which were used in a naive Bayes classifier (R e1071). The similarity between thyroid and blood repertoires was quantified using the Morisita-Horn index. The public reads were quality trimmed at Q25 with fastp and then assembled into clones with MiXCR by TCRdb, keeping productive beta chains. Rows merge per CDR3 protein into single entries with the most common DNA and genes. These V and J calls rely on TCRdb rather than the paper's analysis. The sample table shows around 610,000 distinct CDR3 sequences, and approximately 14% are seen once. About 3.9% of the sample is in the top ten clones.

This clonotype has just a few counts. Its recognized antigen is unknown. It has no much larger one-base neighbor in the sample; base qualities were not kept. The source is a middle-aged woman with Graves' ophthalmopathy. The sequencing sample was made of blood. The receptor chain draws on TRBV18 and TRBJ2-7; 12 central bases correspond to TRBD1. The DNA reads TGTGCCAGCTCACCAATCTTGGGACAGGGGGCCGAGCAGTACTTC. This sequence encodes CASSPILGQGAEQYF.